The entry that follows covers one T cell receptor (beta chain) sequence. TCRdb's copy holds only in-frame clones and misses some; the assay was immunoSEQ multiplex PCR. The table has over 60,000 clones, roughly 92% seen once; the top ten hold approximately 5%. These data originate in a study of blood T cell repertoires in COVID-19. CDR1 and CDR2 (germline): MNHEY, SVGAGI. V shed 7 bases and J 7 bases; nucleotides not matched to a gene: 8. This CDR3 comprises 15 residues. The sequencing sample was made of peripheral blood. This TCR came from a human donor in a cohort sampled during active COVID-19. This chain joins TRBV6-5 and TRBJ2-5; 14 nucleotides line up with TRBD2. CDR3 residues: CASTGLAGAAGTQYF. CDR3 nucleotide sequence: TGTGCCAGCACGGGACTAGCGGGAGCCGCAGGGACCCAGTACTTC.